This T cell receptor beta chain appears in the sequencing data of a study of OX40 agonist ivuxolimab in advanced cancers. Study-wide background: At doses from 0.01 to 10 mg/kg, patients were given intravenous ivuxolimab every 2 weeks. Under the entry rules, prior anti-PD-1, anti-PD-L1 or anti-CTLA-4 therapy was allowed, and about 38% had some.

In regard to this clone: Its antigen is still unknown.

Looked up from germline, CDR1 is SGDLS and CDR2 is YYNGEE. Trimming removed 5 bases from V and 3 bases from J; junction bases left unmatched: 4. The CDR3 has 15 residues. The table came from immunoSEQ multiplex PCR; TCRdb's copy has only in-frame clones and leaves some out. The data hold approximately 77,000 clones, with roughly 80% observed a single time. Regarding the study as a whole: At 0.1 to 3.0 mg/kg, CD4+ and CD8+ blood T cells expanded clonally by week 6.

The chain couples TRBV9 to TRBJ2-7; 14 bases line up with TRBD2. Specimen: CD4+ or CD8+ T cells sorted from blood, collected in a trial of the OX40 agonist ivuxolimab. The receptor was isolated from an adult with an advanced solid tumor such as melanoma, head and neck, liver or kidney cancer. The CDR3 DNA reads TGTGCCAGCAGTAGGGGACTAGCGGGAGACTACGAGCAGTACTTC. It specifies CASSRGLAGDYEQYF.